This TCR beta chain comes out of a study of shared clonotypes between healthy human individuals. The ends lost 0 bases at V and 6 bases at J; junction bases unmatched: 7. The V gene's germline CDR1 is ENHRY and CDR2 SYGVKD. CDR3 length: 16 residues. Libraries were prepared by immunoSEQ multiplex PCR; TCRdb keeps only in-frame clonotypes and omits some of them. The sample contains some 980,000 clones, over 75% of which appear only once. The sequence came from a man between 18 and 35 years old in good health. V and J are TRBV10-3 and TRBJ2-2, with 7 positions matching TRBD2. Source material: memory CD4+ T cells sorted from blood. Specified subset: CD45RA-negative fraction. The CDR3 is CAISESLLREPGELFF. The CDR3, as DNA: TGTGCCATCAGTGAGTCGCTTTTGCGGGAGCCCGGGGAGCTGTTTTTT.